This is a list of T cell receptor beta chains from one sample in a study of T cells in Graves' hyperthyroidism and ophthalmopathy. TCRdb reanalysed the multiplex PCR reads using MiXCR and keeps one entry per CDR3 protein. Seen here are fewer than 550,000 distinct CDR3 sequences, about a sixth observed once, and the top ten hold just under 8%. The sample consisted of blood. Source of these receptors: a woman aged 18-29 years with Graves' hyperthyroidism. Both conserved end residues are part of each CDR3. A D gene is named only where the DNA matches it firmly. The listing skips clone size in some rows; elsewhere it reads once, few, many or a size class.

clone_size: many; d_call: TRBD1; j_call: TRBJ1-2; v_call: TRBV11-2; cdr3_nt: TGTGCCAGCAGCTTAGCGAGGACAGGGGGTGGCTACACCTTC; cdr3_aa: CASSLARTGGGYTF
clone_size: -; d_call: -; j_call: TRBJ2-1; v_call: TRBV24-1; cdr3_nt: TGTGCCACCAGTGATTCGTACGTAGGGAAGCGCGGGAAGTACAATGAGCAGTTCTTC; cdr3_aa: CATSDSYVGKRGKYNEQFF
clone_size: many; d_call: -; j_call: TRBJ2-3; v_call: TRBV20-1; cdr3_nt: TGCAGTGCTAGAGATATAACGGAGAGAAGTGATACGCAGTATTTT; cdr3_aa: CSARDITERSDTQYF
clone_size: many; d_call: -; j_call: TRBJ2-2; v_call: TRBV2; cdr3_nt: TGTGCCAGAGCGCTGGGGACGGCGAACACCGGGGAGCTGTTTTTT; cdr3_aa: CARALGTANTGELFF
clone_size: many; d_call: TRBD2; j_call: TRBJ2-4; v_call: TRBV11-3; cdr3_nt: TGTGCCAGCAGTCGCGGGAGTTCCAAAAACATTCAGTACTTC; cdr3_aa: CASSRGSSKNIQYF
clone_size: many; d_call: TRBD1; j_call: TRBJ1-6; v_call: TRBV28; cdr3_nt: TGTGCCTGTTCCTACAGGGGTCCCTCCTATAATTCACCCCTCCACTTT; cdr3_aa: CACSYRGPSYNSPLHF
clone_size: few; d_call: -; j_call: TRBJ1-3; v_call: TRBV6-5; cdr3_nt: TGTGCCAGCAGTTACTCAGGACTCAGCGGTGGAAACACCATATATTTT; cdr3_aa: CASSYSGLSGGNTIYF
clone_size: few; d_call: -; j_call: TRBJ2-5; v_call: TRBV25-1; cdr3_nt: TGTGCCAGCAGTCAGGGTGTGGCGGCTTGGGAGACCCAGTACTTC; cdr3_aa: CASSQGVAAWETQYF
clone_size: many; d_call: -; j_call: TRBJ2-3; v_call: TRBV20-1; cdr3_nt: TGCAGTGCTAGAGATCCGTCCGGGGGCGCAGATACGCAGTATTTT; cdr3_aa: CSARDPSGGADTQYF
clone_size: -; d_call: TRBD1; j_call: TRBJ1-2; v_call: TRBV5-5; cdr3_nt: TGTGCCAGCAGCCGGGACAGGAGTAACTATGGCTACACCTTC; cdr3_aa: CASSRDRSNYGYTF
clone_size: many; d_call: -; j_call: TRBJ2-1; v_call: TRBV5-1; cdr3_nt: TGCGCCAGCACCCGAGGGGCCGGGGAGCAGTTCTTC; cdr3_aa: CASTRGAGEQFF
clone_size: once; d_call: -; j_call: TRBJ1-3; v_call: TRBV11-3; cdr3_nt: TGTGCCAGCAGCCCTCAGGGCGGCAGGAAAGGAAACACCATATATTTT; cdr3_aa: CASSPQGGRKGNTIYF
clone_size: -; d_call: TRBD1; j_call: TRBJ1-2; v_call: TRBV12-3/TRBV12-4; cdr3_nt: TGTGCCAGCACAACAACAGGGGGCATGGGCTACACCTTC; cdr3_aa: CASTTTGGMGYTF
clone_size: -; d_call: TRBD1; j_call: TRBJ1-2; v_call: TRBV5-6; cdr3_nt: TGTGCCAGCAGCTTGGTCAGGGGGGACTATGGCTACACCTTC; cdr3_aa: CASSLVRGDYGYTF
clone_size: many; d_call: TRBD1; j_call: TRBJ1-4; v_call: TRBV7-9; cdr3_nt: TGTGCCAGCAGCCGGACAGGGGGCGCGGAAAAACTGTTTTTT; cdr3_aa: CASSRTGGAEKLFF
clone_size: many; d_call: -; j_call: TRBJ2-1; v_call: TRBV27; cdr3_nt: TGTGCCAGCAAACGGGACAACTTTGGGGACAATGAGCAGTTCTTC; cdr3_aa: CASKRDNFGDNEQFF
clone_size: many; d_call: -; j_call: TRBJ2-3; v_call: TRBV7-9; cdr3_nt: TGTGCCAGCAGCTTATTCCAGGGGTTGGATACGCAGTATTTT; cdr3_aa: CASSLFQGLDTQYF
clone_size: many; d_call: TRBD1; j_call: TRBJ2-7; v_call: TRBV11-2; cdr3_nt: TGTGCCAGCAGCCCAAACCGGGACAGGCGCTACGAGCAGTACTTC; cdr3_aa: CASSPNRDRRYEQYF
clone_size: -; d_call: TRBD1; j_call: TRBJ1-4; v_call: TRBV4-1; cdr3_nt: TGCGCCAGCAGCCAAGTTGGGACAGGGAATGAAAAACTGTTTTTT; cdr3_aa: CASSQVGTGNEKLFF
clone_size: -; d_call: TRBD2; j_call: TRBJ2-7; v_call: TRBV6-1; cdr3_nt: TGTGCCAGCAGTCCCACTAGCGGGAGGGCGGGCTCCTACGAGCAGTACTTC; cdr3_aa: CASSPTSGRAGSYEQYF
clone_size: many; d_call: TRBD2; j_call: TRBJ2-3; v_call: TRBV2; cdr3_nt: TGTGCCAGCAGTGAAGTAGCGGGACCAGATACGCAGTATTTT; cdr3_aa: CASSEVAGPDTQYF
clone_size: -; d_call: -; j_call: TRBJ2-3; v_call: TRBV4-2; cdr3_nt: TGTGCCAGCAGCCCTTACTACCTCAGCCCTTTCACAGATACGCAGTATTTT; cdr3_aa: CASSPYYLSPFTDTQYF
clone_size: many; d_call: -; j_call: TRBJ2-6; v_call: TRBV5-6; cdr3_nt: TGTGCCAGCAGCACGCAGGGGAGTGCCAACGTCCTGACTTTC; cdr3_aa: CASSTQGSANVLTF
clone_size: many; d_call: -; j_call: TRBJ2-1; v_call: TRBV7-3; cdr3_nt: TGTGCCAGCAGCTTAGGGGCTAGCGAGCAGTTCTTC; cdr3_aa: CASSLGASEQFF
clone_size: many; d_call: TRBD1; j_call: TRBJ2-7; v_call: TRBV12-3/TRBV12-4; cdr3_nt: TGTGCCAGCAGGAGAGGGACAGGGGCCTACGAGCAGTACTTC; cdr3_aa: CASRRGTGAYEQYF
clone_size: many; d_call: -; j_call: TRBJ2-5; v_call: TRBV29-1; cdr3_nt: TGCAGCGGGATCTTAGGGGGTGGGACCCAGTACTTC; cdr3_aa: CSGILGGGTQYF
clone_size: -; d_call: TRBD1; j_call: TRBJ2-5; v_call: TRBV7-9; cdr3_nt: TGTGCCAGCAGCACCGGGACAGGGGCAGAGACCCAGTACTTC; cdr3_aa: CASSTGTGAETQYF
clone_size: many; d_call: -; j_call: TRBJ2-3; v_call: TRBV6-5; cdr3_nt: TGTGCCAGCAGTTACACGGACTTTACTAGCACAGATACGCAGTATTTT; cdr3_aa: CASSYTDFTSTDTQYF
clone_size: -; d_call: TRBD1; j_call: TRBJ1-2; v_call: TRBV19; cdr3_nt: TGTGCCGCCTCGGACAGGGGATTAGGCGGCTACACCTTC; cdr3_aa: CAASDRGLGGYTF
clone_size: many; d_call: -; j_call: TRBJ2-7; v_call: TRBV3-1; cdr3_nt: TGTGCCAGCAGCCAGGCCCCCGGGACGTTCTACGAGCAGTACTTC; cdr3_aa: CASSQAPGTFYEQYF
clone_size: -; d_call: -; j_call: TRBJ2-5; v_call: TRBV5-4; cdr3_nt: TGTGCCAGCAGCTTGGTATGGCCCCCCACGCGTGAGACCCAGTACTTC; cdr3_aa: CASSLVWPPTRETQYF
clone_size: many; d_call: TRBD2; j_call: TRBJ2-5; v_call: TRBV20-1; cdr3_nt: TGCAGTGCTAGAGGTAATAGCGGGAGACAAGAGACCCAGTACTTC; cdr3_aa: CSARGNSGRQETQYF
clone_size: many; d_call: -; j_call: TRBJ1-5; v_call: TRBV10-3; cdr3_nt: TGTGCCACCAAGGGGGAGGGGAACTATCAGCCCCAGCATTTT; cdr3_aa: CATKGEGNYQPQHF
clone_size: -; d_call: -; j_call: TRBJ1-2; v_call: TRBV4-1; cdr3_nt: TGCGCCAGCAGCCAACACGACAGGCTTTATGGCTACACCTTC; cdr3_aa: CASSQHDRLYGYTF
clone_size: many; d_call: -; j_call: TRBJ1-3; v_call: TRBV6-2/TRBV6-3; cdr3_nt: TGTGCCAGCAGGGTCGGAAACACCATATATTTT; cdr3_aa: CASRVGNTIYF
clone_size: -; d_call: TRBD2; j_call: TRBJ2-5; v_call: TRBV3-1; cdr3_nt: TGTGCCAGCAGCTCGACTAGCGTGGGGCGGGAGACCCAGTACTTC; cdr3_aa: CASSSTSVGRETQYF
clone_size: -; d_call: TRBD2; j_call: TRBJ2-5; v_call: TRBV20-1; cdr3_nt: TGCAGTGCTGGGGGACTAGCGGGGGGGAGGGGAGAGACCCAGTACTTC; cdr3_aa: CSAGGLAGGRGETQYF
clone_size: few; d_call: -; j_call: TRBJ2-7; v_call: TRBV25-1; cdr3_nt: TGTGCCAGCAGTGATCCGAGCCCGACCTACGAGCAGTACTTC; cdr3_aa: CASSDPSPTYEQYF
clone_size: many; d_call: TRBD2; j_call: TRBJ2-3; v_call: TRBV7-2; cdr3_nt: TGTGCCAGCAGCTTCTACCTAGCGGGGCTCACAGATACGCAGTATTTT; cdr3_aa: CASSFYLAGLTDTQYF
clone_size: many; d_call: TRBD2; j_call: TRBJ2-7; v_call: TRBV12-3/TRBV12-4; cdr3_nt: TGTGCCAGCAGTCCGGGACTAGCGGGAGCGTGGGAGCAGTACTTC; cdr3_aa: CASSPGLAGAWEQYF
clone_size: -; d_call: -; j_call: TRBJ1-2; v_call: TRBV6-1; cdr3_nt: TGTGCCAGCAGTAGCGGACCGAGTCTCTATGGCTACACCTTC; cdr3_aa: CASSSGPSLYGYTF
clone_size: -; d_call: -; j_call: TRBJ2-7; v_call: TRBV12-3/TRBV12-4; cdr3_nt: TGTGCCAGCAGTCCCTTTCTCCCAGGACCAGACTACGAGCAGTACTTC; cdr3_aa: CASSPFLPGPDYEQYF
clone_size: many; d_call: TRBD2; j_call: TRBJ2-1; v_call: TRBV24-1; cdr3_nt: TGTGCCACCAGTGACAGCGGGGGGGCTTCAAATGAGCAGTTCTTC; cdr3_aa: CATSDSGGASNEQFF
clone_size: -; d_call: -; j_call: TRBJ2-1; v_call: TRBV5-1; cdr3_nt: TGCGCCAGCAGCTGGACAGGGCGGGAGGGCAATGAGCAGTTCTTC; cdr3_aa: CASSWTGREGNEQFF
clone_size: many; d_call: -; j_call: TRBJ1-2; v_call: TRBV30; cdr3_nt: TGTGCCTGGAGTGTAGGTCAGGGTTACGGCTACACCTTC; cdr3_aa: CAWSVGQGYGYTF
clone_size: -; d_call: -; j_call: TRBJ1-1; v_call: TRBV29-1; cdr3_nt: TGCAGCGTTGGCATCTCGAGCACTGAAGCTTTCTTT; cdr3_aa: CSVGISSTEAFF
clone_size: many; d_call: -; j_call: TRBJ2-3; v_call: TRBV29-1; cdr3_nt: TGCAGCGTTGTGGGGGTTAGGTATCGCACAGATACGCAGTATTTT; cdr3_aa: CSVVGVRYRTDTQYF
clone_size: -; d_call: -; j_call: TRBJ1-1; v_call: TRBV7-9; cdr3_nt: TGTGCCAGCAGCTATGACAGGAGGCGCCCTGAAGCTTTCTTT; cdr3_aa: CASSYDRRRPEAFF
clone_size: -; d_call: TRBD1; j_call: TRBJ1-2; v_call: TRBV12-3/TRBV12-4; cdr3_nt: TGTGCCAGCAGTTACCAGGGGGCGTGGGGCTACACCTTC; cdr3_aa: CASSYQGAWGYTF
clone_size: many; d_call: -; j_call: TRBJ2-5; v_call: TRBV13; cdr3_nt: TGTGCCAGCAGCTATACTCTTAGGCGGGGAGGAGGCGAGGAGACCCAGTACTTC; cdr3_aa: CASSYTLRRGGGEETQYF
clone_size: many; d_call: -; j_call: TRBJ1-1; v_call: TRBV7-3; cdr3_nt: TGTGCCAGCAGCTTAACGGCCTTTGGGGTGGCTTTCTTT; cdr3_aa: CASSLTAFGVAFF
clone_size: many; d_call: TRBD1; j_call: TRBJ1-6; v_call: TRBV3-1; cdr3_nt: TGTGCCAGCAGCCAAGATCAAGGGGGCTTTTCACCCCTCCACTTT; cdr3_aa: CASSQDQGGFSPLHF
clone_size: many; d_call: TRBD1; j_call: TRBJ1-1; v_call: TRBV29-1; cdr3_nt: TGCAGCGTTGGTGGGACAGGGGGCCTTTTCACTAACACTGAAGCTTTCTTT; cdr3_aa: CSVGGTGGLFTNTEAFF